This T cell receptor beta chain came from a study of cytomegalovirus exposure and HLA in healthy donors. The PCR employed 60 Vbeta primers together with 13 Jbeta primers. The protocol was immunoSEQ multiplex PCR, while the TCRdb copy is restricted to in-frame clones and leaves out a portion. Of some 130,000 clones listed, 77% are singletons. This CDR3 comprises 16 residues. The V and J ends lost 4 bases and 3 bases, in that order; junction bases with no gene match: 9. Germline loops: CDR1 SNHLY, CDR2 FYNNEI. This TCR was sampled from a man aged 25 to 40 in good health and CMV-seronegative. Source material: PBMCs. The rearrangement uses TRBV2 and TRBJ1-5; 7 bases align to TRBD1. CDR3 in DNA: TGTGCCAGCAGTGGCCCCACAGGGGACAACAATCAGCCCCAGCATTTT. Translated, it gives CASSGPTGDNNQPQHF.